Presented here are 27 T cell receptor beta chains from one specimen sequenced in a study of neoadjuvant anti-PD-1 for oral cavity cancer. Profiled with immunoSEQ multiplex PCR; TCRdb holds only in-frame clones, not every one. The data contain around 5,000 clones, 58% of them singletons. Described time point: after neoadjuvant nivolumab, at surgical resection. Material: tumor tissue, obtained after nivolumab (anti-PD-1) treatment. These receptors originate from a person between 40 and 80 years old with oral cavity squamous cell carcinoma.

The chain couples TRBV2 to TRBJ2-7; possible D gene TRBD1, 6 bases. Germline values: CDR1 SNHLY, CDR2 FYNNEI. Between the trimmed V and J ends, which lost 8 bases and 5 bases, there was a span of 13 bases. This CDR3 comprises 12 residues. In DNA, the CDR3 is TGTGCCAGCTCCACCAGGGGCCACGAGCAGTACTTC. Translating it yields CASSTRGHEQYF.

The chain combines TRBV2 with TRBJ2-7; TRBD2 aligns across 9 bases. The CDR3 extends over 15 amino acids. Germline CDR1 reads SNHLY; CDR2 reads FYNNEI. The J segment lost 4 bases and the V segment lost 8 bases, leaving 12 bases of the junction unmatched. Here the CDR3 DNA reads TGTGCCAGCTTCGGGGCTCGGACTAGCGTATACGAGCAGTACTTC. Its translation is CASFGARTSVYEQYF.

The chain employs TRBV6-5 and TRBJ2-7, with D perhaps TRBD1 or TRBD2 (5 bases each). The CDR3 is 13 residues long. CDR1 is MNHEY, CDR2 SVGAGI, per germline. Between the trimmed V and J ends, which lost 5 bases and 9 bases, there was a span of 17 bases. CDR3 nucleotides: TGTGCCAGCAGTGCCCGGGGCCAAGGCTGGCAGTACTTC. This sequence encodes CASSARGQGWQYF.

The genes are TRBV2 and TRBJ2-7, with TRBD2 as a possible D gene (5 bases). The CDR3 runs to 11 residues. Trimming pared 3 bases from V and 5 bases from J, leaving 5 bases between. CDR1 is SNHLY and CDR2 is FYNNEI in the germline V gene. CDR3 residues: CASSERDEQYF. The CDR3, as DNA: TGTGCCAGCAGTGAGAGGGACGAGCAGTACTTC.

This clone was observed a single time. The chain carries TRBV6-5 and TRBJ2-1; the match to TRBD2 covers 10 bases. The germline CDR1 and CDR2 sequences are MNHEY and SVGAGI. This CDR3 spans 15 amino acids. V lost 2 bases to trimming and J lost 10 bases; unmatched junction nucleotides: 8. Written as DNA, the CDR3 is TGTGCCAGCAGTTACACTAGCGGGATTCAGTCCGAGCAGTTCTTC. Amino acid sequence: CASSYTSGIQSEQFF.

The chain employs TRBV15 and TRBJ2-7; a weak D match, TRBD2 (6 bases). Trimming took off 4 bases at V and 6 bases at J, with 19 bases between the two ends. This CDR3 region has 15 residues. Germline V lookup: CDR1 LNHNV, CDR2 YYDKDF (reference sequence). CDR3 nucleotides: TGTGCCACCAGCACCCTCCGGGGAGGTCCCGTCGAGCAGTACTTC. Its protein is CATSTLRGGPVEQYF.

The chain employs TRBV18 and TRBJ1-1; TRBD1 matches at 8 bases. From germline, CDR1 is KGHSH and CDR2 LQKENI. The CDR3 is 16 residues long. Trimming cost V 2 bases and J 0 bases; bases outside gene matches: 5. The CDR3 region has the DNA TGTGCCAGCTCACCAAGTCAGGGGGCCATGAACACTGAAGCTTTCTTT. It codes for CASSPSQGAMNTEAFF.

V usage is TRBV19 and J usage is TRBJ2-2; 9 nucleotides align to TRBD2. Germline CDR1 and CDR2: LNHDA and SQIVND (reference sequence). There are 17 residues in the CDR3. Unmatched junction bases numbered 9, after V lost 5 bases and J lost 2 bases. As DNA, the CDR3 is TGTGCCAGTAGTTGGGATAGCGGGAGACCTAACACCGGGGAGCTGTTTTTT. It encodes CASSWDSGRPNTGELFF.

CDR3: CASWGTYEQYF. CDR3 coding DNA: TGTGCCAGCTGGGGGACCTACGAGCAGTACTTC. The V and J genes are TRBV6-1 and TRBJ2-7; D may correspond to TRBD1 or TRBD2 (5 bases each). The CDR3 runs 11 residues. V was pared by 8 bases and J by 2 bases, with 7 bases between. CDR1 and CDR2 from the germline V gene are MNHNS and SASEGT.

This sequence joins TRBV7-2 and TRBJ2-7; D may be TRBD1 (6 bases). Germline CDR1 SGHTA, CDR2 FQGNSA. The CDR3 has 15 residues. Trimming removed 5 bases at V and 3 bases at J, with 17 bases between. CDR3 DNA: TGTGCCAGCAGCCGAGGGGGACCCTTTTACTACGAGCAGTACTTC. Its translation: CASSRGGPFYYEQYF.

A few counts support this clone. The chain uses TRBV4-2 and TRBJ2-3, with D unclear. CDR1 and CDR2 (germline): LGHNA, YNFKEQ. CDR3 length equals 15 residues. Trimming cost V 1 base and J 6 bases, with 14 bases left between them. CDR3 sequence reads: CASSQGNDPRDTQYF. CDR3 coding DNA: TGTGCCAGCAGCCAAGGTAACGACCCACGGGATACGCAGTATTTT.

In its sample, this clone was seen a few times. This chain links TRBV6-6 with TRBJ1-1, with D tentatively TRBD1 (5 bases). This CDR3 is built from 14 residues. Per the germline V gene, CDR1 is MNHNY and CDR2 is SVGAGI (reference sequence). V lost 4 bases, J lost 1 base, and 10 bases lay in between. The CDR3, as DNA: TGTGCCAGCAGTTGGCAGGGCCGGAACACTGAAGCTTTCTTT. This codes for CASSWQGRNTEAFF.

This chain uses TRBV18 with TRBJ2-3; 7 nucleotides match TRBD1. Trimming cost V 2 bases and J 5 bases; bases outside gene matches: 4. Germline V gene lookup returns CDR1 KGHSH and CDR2 LQKENI. This CDR3 has 14 amino acids. CDR3 region: CASSPKAGGDTQYF. The CDR3 DNA reads TGTGCCAGCTCACCAAAGGCAGGGGGAGATACGCAGTATTTT.

The chain is built from TRBV16 and TRBJ1-5, with 7 nucleotides matching TRBD1. Germline assignment: CDR1 KGHSY and CDR2 FQNENV. Germline trimming cut 4 bases from V and 0 bases from J; bases unmatched to any gene: 9. The CDR3 is 17 residues long. CDR3 amino acids: CASSLYYRGNSNQPQHF. DNA for the CDR3: TGTGCCAGCAGCCTATACTACAGGGGCAATAGCAATCAGCCCCAGCATTTT.

The chain couples TRBV29-1 to TRBJ1-1; D is uncertain. This CDR3 is 11 amino acids long. The germline gives CDR1 SQVTM, CDR2 ANQGSEA. Trimming removed 7 bases from V and 6 bases from J, with 12 bases in between. DNA for the CDR3: TGCAGCGCCCGATTGGGAGCTGAAGCTTTCTTT. It yields the protein CSARLGAEAFF.

Comments on this clone: One end of the junction does not line up with germline, which may come from a read error. V and J are TRBV5-3 and TRBJ1-5, with unresolved D. TRBV5-3 is an ORF, with its function uncertain. The CDR3 consists of 10 residues. The chain's CDR3 is CASGERVLNF. DNA for the CDR3: TGTGCCAGCGGGGAAAGGGTCCTCAATTTT.

The CDR3 sequence is CASSSSARGETQYF. In DNA, the CDR3 is TGTGCCAGCAGCTCCTCCGCCCGGGGAGAGACCCAGTACTTC. V usage is TRBV5-5 and J usage is TRBJ2-5; possibly TRBD2 for D (5 bases). The CDR3 contains 14 residues. Deletions cut 3 bases from V and 4 bases from J, with 13 bases between. CDR1 is SGHKS and CDR2 is YYEKEE in the germline V gene (reference sequence).

The V and J genes are TRBV2 and TRBJ1-1; possible D gene TRBD1, 5 bases. The CDR3 has 13 residues. V lost 3 bases, J lost 5 bases, and 10 bases lay in between. CDR1 is SNHLY, CDR2 FYNNEI, per germline. This chain's CDR3 is CASSDRGWTEAFF. CDR3 bases: TGTGCCAGCAGTGATAGGGGATGGACTGAAGCTTTCTTT.

This clone was counted only a few times. V is TRBV7-9 and J is TRBJ2-2; 7 bases are a match to TRBD1. After removal of 5 bases from V and 6 bases from J, the junction contained 12 bases not matched to a gene. Germline V gene lookup returns CDR1 SEHNR and CDR2 FQNEAQ (reference sequence). The CDR3 loop spans 16 amino acids. CDR3 in amino acids: CASSPKRQGVAGELFF. CDR3 coding DNA: TGTGCCAGCAGCCCCAAAAGACAGGGTGTGGCCGGGGAGCTGTTTTTT.

The gene calls are TRBV27 and TRBJ1-6, with D possibly being TRBD1 (6 bases). Per the germline V gene, CDR1 is MNHEY and CDR2 is SMNVEV (reference sequence). CDR3 length equals 14 residues. Trimming left V 3 bases short and J 10 bases short, with 13 bases between. The CDR3 reads CASSFRGILSPLHF. The DNA of the CDR3 is TGTGCCAGCAGTTTTAGGGGGATTTTATCACCCCTCCACTTT.

The chain recombines TRBV4-1 with TRBJ1-6; the D gene is possibly TRBD1 (5 bases). The CDR3 loop spans 17 amino acids. Germline V lookup: CDR1 MGHRA, CDR2 YSYEKL. Trimming took off 5 bases at V and 7 bases at J, with 21 bases between the two ends. In nucleotides, the CDR3 is TGCGCCAGCAGCTTAACGGACCTAGGGACTATAAATTCACCCCTCCACTTT. It translates to CASSLTDLGTINSPLHF.

The chain combines TRBV12-5 with TRBJ2-5; possibly TRBD1 or TRBD2 for D (6 bases each). This CDR3 has 14 residues. Germline V gene lookup returns CDR1 LGHNT and CDR2 FRNRAP. Trimming stripped 1 base from V and 5 bases from J, with 11 bases between. CDR3 amino acids: CASGLAGGRETQYF. The CDR3 bases are TGTGCTAGTGGTTTGGCCGGGGGCCGGGAGACCCAGTACTTC.

The rearrangement uses TRBV10-3 and TRBJ2-3; 10 nucleotides line up with TRBD2. J lost 6 bases, V lost 4 bases, and 10 bases had no gene match. Germline CDR1 ENHRY, CDR2 SYGVKD. The CDR3 covers 16 residues. The CDR3 DNA reads TGTGCCATCAGTGTTGACCTAGCGGGAGTCATGGATACGCAGTATTTT. Translated, it gives CAISVDLAGVMDTQYF.

J is TRBJ1-4 and V is TRBV28; D not resolved. CDR1 MDHEN and CDR2 SYDVKM come from the germline V gene. The germline V and J ends were trimmed by 7 bases and 0 bases, with 12 bases remaining between them. The CDR3 is 15 residues long. The CDR3 reads CASTSLGSTNEKLFF. CDR3 nucleotide sequence: TGTGCCAGCACCTCGCTGGGCTCAACTAATGAAAAACTGTTTTTT.

This rearrangement joins TRBV25-1 to TRBJ1-2; D call uncertain. CDR3 size: 12 residues. The V gene lost 8 bases and the J gene lost 0 bases, with 7 bases spanning the gap. CDR1 and CDR2 from the germline V gene are MGHDK and SYGVNS. The CDR3 here is CASHHTNYGYTF. The CDR3 DNA reads TGTGCCAGCCACCACACTAACTATGGCTACACCTTC.

This clone was seen a handful of times. CDR3 loop: CASSHSGTSGSTQYF. CDR3 coding DNA: TGCGCCAGCAGCCATTCCGGGACTAGCGGGAGTACGCAGTATTTT. The chain recombines TRBV4-1 with TRBJ2-3; TRBD2 matches 14 bases. Trimming removed 3 bases from V and 8 bases from J; junction bases left unmatched: 4. CDR3 size: 15 residues. Germline V lookup: CDR1 MGHRA, CDR2 YSYEKL.

J is TRBJ2-1 and V is TRBV2, with D perhaps being TRBD1 or TRBD2 (6 bases each). The CDR3 extends over 10 amino acids. CDR1 and CDR2 (germline): SNHLY, FYNNEI. In DNA form, the CDR3 reads TGTGCAGGGGGGCCGGGGGCAAAGTTCTTC. Amino acid sequence: CAGGPGAKFF.